This T cell receptor (beta chain) was recovered during a study of CD4 and CD8 cells across lung adenocarcinoma regions. Samples came from patients with localized non-small cell lung adenocarcinoma. The CDR3 has 14 amino acids. The ends lost 5 bases at V and 9 bases at J; junction bases unmatched: 7. MiXCR was run by TCRdb on the PCR reads, yielding one entry per CDR3 protein. In the table there are over 15,000 distinct CDR3 sequences, about half of which are singletons. This clonotype was seen only a few times. The specimen sequenced was CD8+ T cells from the center of a lung tumor. The clonotype was recovered from a female donor with lung adenocarcinoma. The CD4 and CD8 labels of this study may be unreliable. This chain connects TRBV12-3 or TRBV12-4 to TRBJ2-6; 7 nucleotides agree with TRBD1. The CDR3 DNA sequence: TGTGCCAGCAGTAAGGGACAGCTAAGCAACGTCCTGACTTTC. Protein: CASSKGQLSNVLTF.